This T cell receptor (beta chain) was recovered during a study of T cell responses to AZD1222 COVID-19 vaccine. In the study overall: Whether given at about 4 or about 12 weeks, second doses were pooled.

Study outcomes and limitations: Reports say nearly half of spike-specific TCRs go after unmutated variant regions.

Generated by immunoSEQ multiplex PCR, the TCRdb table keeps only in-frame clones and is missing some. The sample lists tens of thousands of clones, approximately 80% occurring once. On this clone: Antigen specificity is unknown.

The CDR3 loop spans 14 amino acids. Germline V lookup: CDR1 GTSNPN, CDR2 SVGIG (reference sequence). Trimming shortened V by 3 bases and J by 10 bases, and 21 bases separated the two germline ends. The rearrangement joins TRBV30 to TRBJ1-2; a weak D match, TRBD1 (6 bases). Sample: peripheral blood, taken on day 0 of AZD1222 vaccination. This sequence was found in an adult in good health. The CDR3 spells CAWRRPAGADDYTF. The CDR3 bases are TGTGCCTGGAGACGCCCCGCAGGGGCAGATGACTACACCTTC.